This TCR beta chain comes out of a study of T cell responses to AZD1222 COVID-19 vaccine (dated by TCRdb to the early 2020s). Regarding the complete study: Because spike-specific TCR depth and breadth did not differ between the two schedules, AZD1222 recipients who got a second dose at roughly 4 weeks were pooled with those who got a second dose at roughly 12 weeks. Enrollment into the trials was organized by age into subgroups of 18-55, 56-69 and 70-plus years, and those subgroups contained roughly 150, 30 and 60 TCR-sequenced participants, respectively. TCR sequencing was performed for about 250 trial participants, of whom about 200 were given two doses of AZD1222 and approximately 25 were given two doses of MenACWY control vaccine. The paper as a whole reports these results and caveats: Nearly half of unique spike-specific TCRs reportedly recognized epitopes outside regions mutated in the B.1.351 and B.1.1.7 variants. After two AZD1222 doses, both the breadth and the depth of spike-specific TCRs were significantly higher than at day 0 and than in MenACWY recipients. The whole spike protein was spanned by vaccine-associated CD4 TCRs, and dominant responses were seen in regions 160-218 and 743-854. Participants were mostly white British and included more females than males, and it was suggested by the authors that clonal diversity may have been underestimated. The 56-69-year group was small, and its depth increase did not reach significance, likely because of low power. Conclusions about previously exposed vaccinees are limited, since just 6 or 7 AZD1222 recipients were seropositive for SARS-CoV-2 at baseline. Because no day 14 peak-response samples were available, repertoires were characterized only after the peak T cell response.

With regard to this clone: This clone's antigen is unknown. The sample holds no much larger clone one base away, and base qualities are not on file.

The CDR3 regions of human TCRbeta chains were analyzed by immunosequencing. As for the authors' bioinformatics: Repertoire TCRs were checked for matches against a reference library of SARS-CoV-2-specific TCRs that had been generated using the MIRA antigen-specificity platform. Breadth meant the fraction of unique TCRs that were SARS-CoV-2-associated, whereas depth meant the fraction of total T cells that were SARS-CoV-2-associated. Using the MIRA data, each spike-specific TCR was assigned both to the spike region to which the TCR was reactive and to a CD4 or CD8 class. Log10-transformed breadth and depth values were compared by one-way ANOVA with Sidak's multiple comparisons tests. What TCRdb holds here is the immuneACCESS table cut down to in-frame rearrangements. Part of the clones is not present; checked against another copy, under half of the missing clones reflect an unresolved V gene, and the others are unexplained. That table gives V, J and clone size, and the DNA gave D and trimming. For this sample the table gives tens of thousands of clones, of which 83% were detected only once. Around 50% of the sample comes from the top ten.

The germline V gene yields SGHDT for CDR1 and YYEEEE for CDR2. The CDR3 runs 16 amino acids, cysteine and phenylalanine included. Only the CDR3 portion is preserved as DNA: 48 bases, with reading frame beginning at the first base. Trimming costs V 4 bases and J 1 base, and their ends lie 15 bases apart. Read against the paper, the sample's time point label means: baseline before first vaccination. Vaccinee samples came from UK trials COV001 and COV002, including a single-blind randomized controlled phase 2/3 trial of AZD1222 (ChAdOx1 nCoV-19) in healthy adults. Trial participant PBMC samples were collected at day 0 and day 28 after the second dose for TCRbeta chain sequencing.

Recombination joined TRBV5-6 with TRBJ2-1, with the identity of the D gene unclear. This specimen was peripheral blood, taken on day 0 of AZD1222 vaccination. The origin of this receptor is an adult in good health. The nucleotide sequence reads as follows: TGTGCCAGCAGCCTGACAAACGGTGCTTCCTACAATGAGCAGTTCTTC. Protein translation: CASSLTNGASYNEQFF.